The clone carrying this T cell receptor (beta chain) appeared a few times. V lost 3 bases and J 2 bases, leaving 5 bases between the germline ends. This CDR3 is 14 amino acids long. The germline V gene encodes CDR1 MDHEN and CDR2 SYDVKM. The data were obtained in a study of human T cells and chemical hapten exposure. One entry per CDR3 protein, called by TCRdb with MiXCR from the RACE reads. Altogether about 110,000 distinct CDR3 sequences are present, under 40% being singletons, with the ten largest covering roughly 2.5%. Specified time point: patch test 3, about 24 weeks after DPC sensitization. Treatment denoted: therapeutic diphenylcyclopropenone sensitization with weekly scalp DPC.

This material consisted of whole blood, taken in connection with sensitization to the hapten diphenylcyclopropenone (DPC). This rearrangement joins TRBV28 to TRBJ2-6, with D hard to call. This TCR was sampled from a man in his forties or fifties with alopecia areata. Some clones in this sample may be carry-over from other donors' samples. CDR3 region: CASSFPPGANVLTF. CDR3 coding DNA: TGTGCCAGCAGTTTTCCCCCTGGGGCCAACGTCCTGACTTTC.